Sequencing of this T cell receptor (beta chain) was carried out in a study of regulatory T cells in long-lasting Graves disease. The study's findings and limits: Persistent Graves' patients had lower TCR diversity than newly diagnosed ones. Preferential use of TRBV28, TRBJ1-2 and TRBJ2-5 was seen in persistent disease.

HTBI primers from iRepertoire and Arm-PCR of CDR3 regions yielded the TCR beta libraries. TCRdb processed the multiplex PCR reads anew with MiXCR; each CDR3 protein has one entry. The data hold 350,000 to 500,000 distinct CDR3 sequences, with 12% to 15% observed a single time. The CDR3 loop spans 14 amino acids. Germline V CDR1 and CDR2: DFQATT, SNEGSKA (reference sequence). V lost 6 bases to trimming and J lost 6 bases; unmatched junction nucleotides: 11. Time point here: newly diagnosed GD, antithyroid drugs for less than 3 months. Construction of the TCR library relied on RNA isolated from PBMCs. As concerns this clonotype: Its antigen remains unknown. Likely a read error: the CDR3 ends without its conserved phenylalanine or tryptophan.

The sample was also reused in another study, on T cells in Graves' hyperthyroidism and ophthalmopathy. From that study: Ophthalmopathy was told apart from stable hyperthyroidism by a 13 V-J model. The model anticipated ophthalmopathy a median about six months pre-onset.

The material was peripheral blood mononuclear cells (PBMCs), obtained at new diagnosis, from a patient treated with antithyroid drugs. This receptor was taken from a woman in her fifties or sixties with Graves disease. The chain employs TRBV20-1 and TRBJ2-7; 10 bases match TRBD2. The DNA of the CDR3 is TGCAGTGCCTACCGACTAGCGGGCTTTGGCGAGCAGTACCTC. Protein product: CSAYRLAGFGEQYL.